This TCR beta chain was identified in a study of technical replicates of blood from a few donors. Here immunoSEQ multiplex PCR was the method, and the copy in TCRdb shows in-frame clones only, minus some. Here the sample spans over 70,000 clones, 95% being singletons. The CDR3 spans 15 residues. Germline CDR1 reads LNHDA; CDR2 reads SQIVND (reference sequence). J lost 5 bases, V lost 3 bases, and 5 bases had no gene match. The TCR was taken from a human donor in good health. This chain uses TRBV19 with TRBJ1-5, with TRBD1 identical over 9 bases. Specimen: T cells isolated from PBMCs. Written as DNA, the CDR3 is TGTGCCAGTAGTATTAGTCGGGACAGGGATCAGCCCCAGCATTTT. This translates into CASSISRDRDQPQHF.